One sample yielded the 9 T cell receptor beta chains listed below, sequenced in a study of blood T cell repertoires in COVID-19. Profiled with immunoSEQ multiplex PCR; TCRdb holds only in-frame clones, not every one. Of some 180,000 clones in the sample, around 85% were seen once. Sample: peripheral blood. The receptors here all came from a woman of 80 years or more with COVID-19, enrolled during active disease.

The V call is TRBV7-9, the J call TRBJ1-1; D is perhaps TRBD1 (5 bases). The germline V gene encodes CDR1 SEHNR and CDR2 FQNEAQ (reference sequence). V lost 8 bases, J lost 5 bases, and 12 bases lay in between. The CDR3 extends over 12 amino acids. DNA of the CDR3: TGTGCCAGCGTGGGGGAGGGGACTGAAGCTTTCTTT. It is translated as CASVGEGTEAFF.

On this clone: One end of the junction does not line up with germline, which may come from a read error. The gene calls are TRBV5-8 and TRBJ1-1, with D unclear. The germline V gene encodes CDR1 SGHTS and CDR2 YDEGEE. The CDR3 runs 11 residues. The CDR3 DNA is TGTGCCAGCAGCTGGAGCCCCGGTGCCTCCTTT. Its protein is CASSWSPGASF.

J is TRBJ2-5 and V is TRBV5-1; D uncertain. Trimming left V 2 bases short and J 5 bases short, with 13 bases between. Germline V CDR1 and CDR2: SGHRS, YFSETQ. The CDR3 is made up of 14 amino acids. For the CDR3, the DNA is TGCGCCAGCAGCTTAGGAGCATATCCTGAGACCCAGTACTTC. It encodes CASSLGAYPETQYF.

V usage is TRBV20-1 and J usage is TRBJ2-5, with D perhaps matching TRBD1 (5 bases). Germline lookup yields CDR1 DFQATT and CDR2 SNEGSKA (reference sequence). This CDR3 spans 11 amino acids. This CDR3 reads CAAPTAETQYF. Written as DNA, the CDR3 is TGCGCCGCCCCGACAGCGGAGACCCAGTACTTC.

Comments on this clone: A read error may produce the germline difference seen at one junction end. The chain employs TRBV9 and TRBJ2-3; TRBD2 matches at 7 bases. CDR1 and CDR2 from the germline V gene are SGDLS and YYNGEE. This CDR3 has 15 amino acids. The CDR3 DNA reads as TGTGCCAGCAGTGTAGCGGGCAGGGTCACAGATACGCAGTATTTT. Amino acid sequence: CASSVAGRVTDTQYF.

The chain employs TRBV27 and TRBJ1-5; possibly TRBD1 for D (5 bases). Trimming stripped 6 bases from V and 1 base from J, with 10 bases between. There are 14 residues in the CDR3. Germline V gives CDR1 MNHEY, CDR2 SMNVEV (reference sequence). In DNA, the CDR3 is TGTGCCAGCAGATCGGAGGGGAGCAATCAGCCCCAGCATTTT. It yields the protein CASRSEGSNQPQHF.

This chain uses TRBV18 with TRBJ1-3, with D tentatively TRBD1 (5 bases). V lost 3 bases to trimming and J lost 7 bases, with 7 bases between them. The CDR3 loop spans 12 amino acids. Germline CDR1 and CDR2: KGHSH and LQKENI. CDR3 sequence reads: CASSPKGNTIYF. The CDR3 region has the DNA TGTGCCAGCTCACCGAAGGGGAACACCATATATTTT. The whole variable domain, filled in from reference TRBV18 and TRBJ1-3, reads NAGVMQNPRHLVRRRGQEARLRCSPMKGHSHVYWYRQLPEEGLKFMVYLQKENIIDESGMPKERFSAEFPKEGPSILRIQQVVRGDSAAYFCASSPKGNTIYFGEGSWLTVV.

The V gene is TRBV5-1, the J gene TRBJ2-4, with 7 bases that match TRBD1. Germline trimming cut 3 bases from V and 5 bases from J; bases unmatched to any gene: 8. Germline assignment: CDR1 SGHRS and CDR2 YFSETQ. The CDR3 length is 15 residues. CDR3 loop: CASSSTTGSQNIQYF. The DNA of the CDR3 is TGCGCCAGCAGCTCAACGACAGGGTCCCAAAACATTCAGTACTTC.

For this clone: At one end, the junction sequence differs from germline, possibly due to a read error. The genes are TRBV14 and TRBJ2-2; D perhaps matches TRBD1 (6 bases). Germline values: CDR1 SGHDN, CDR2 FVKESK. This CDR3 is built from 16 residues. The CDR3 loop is CASSQFGGAKTGELFF. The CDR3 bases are TGTGCCAGCAGCCAGTTTGGGGGCGCGAAGACCGGGGAGCTGTTTTTT.